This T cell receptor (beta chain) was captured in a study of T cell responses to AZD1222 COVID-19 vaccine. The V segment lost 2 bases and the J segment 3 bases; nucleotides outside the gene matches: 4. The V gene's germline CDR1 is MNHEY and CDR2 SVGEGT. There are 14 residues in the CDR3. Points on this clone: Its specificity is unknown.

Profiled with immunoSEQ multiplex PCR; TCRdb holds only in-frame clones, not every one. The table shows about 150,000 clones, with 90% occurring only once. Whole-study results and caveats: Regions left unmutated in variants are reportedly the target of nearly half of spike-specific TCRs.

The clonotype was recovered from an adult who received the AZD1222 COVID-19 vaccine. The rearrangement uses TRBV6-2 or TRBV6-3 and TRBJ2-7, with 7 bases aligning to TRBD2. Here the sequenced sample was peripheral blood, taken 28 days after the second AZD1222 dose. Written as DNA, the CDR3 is TGTGCCAGCAGTTACAAGGCGGGAGTCTACGAGCAGTACTTC. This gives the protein CASSYKAGVYEQYF.